The present TCR beta chain was sequenced within a study of blood T cell repertoires in COVID-19. Here immunoSEQ multiplex PCR was the method, and the copy in TCRdb shows in-frame clones only, minus some. The sample holds approximately 61,000 clones; around 73% are singletons and the top ten take about a fifth. With 1 base clipped from V and 5 bases from J, the junction kept 11 bases outside the gene matches. The CDR3 runs 17 residues. Germline CDR1 and CDR2: SGHRS and YFSETQ. Sample: peripheral blood. The sequence was obtained from an older man with active or convalescent COVID-19. The chain employs TRBV5-1 and TRBJ2-5, with 10 bases identical to TRBD2. CDR3 in amino acids: CASSLLASGGMGETQYF. In DNA form, the CDR3 reads TGCGCCAGCAGCTTGTTGGCTAGCGGGGGTATGGGGGAGACCCAGTACTTC.